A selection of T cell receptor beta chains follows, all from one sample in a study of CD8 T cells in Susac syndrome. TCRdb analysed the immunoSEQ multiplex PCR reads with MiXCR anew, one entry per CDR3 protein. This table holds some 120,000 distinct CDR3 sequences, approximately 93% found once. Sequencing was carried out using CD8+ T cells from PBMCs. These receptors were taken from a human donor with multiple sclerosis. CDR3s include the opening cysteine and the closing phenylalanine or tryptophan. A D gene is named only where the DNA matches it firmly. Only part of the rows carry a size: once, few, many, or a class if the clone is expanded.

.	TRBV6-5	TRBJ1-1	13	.	CASRPNLNTEAFF	TGTGCCAGCAGACCCAATTTGAACACTGAAGCTTTCTTT
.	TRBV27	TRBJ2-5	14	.	CASSSAPRRETQYF	TGTGCCAGCAGTTCGGCTCCCAGGAGGGAGACCCAGTACTTC
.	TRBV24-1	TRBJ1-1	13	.	CATSDLDSTEAFF	TGTGCCACCAGTGATTTGGACAGCACTGAAGCTTTCTTT
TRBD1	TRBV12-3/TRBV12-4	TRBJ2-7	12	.	CASSFTGGEQYF	TGTGCCAGCAGTTTTACAGGGGGCGAGCAGTACTTC
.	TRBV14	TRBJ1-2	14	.	CASSQEHGFYGYTF	TGTGCCAGCAGCCAAGAACATGGCTTCTATGGCTACACCTTC
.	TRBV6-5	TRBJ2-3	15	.	CASRANLQIPDTQYF	TGTGCCAGCAGGGCTAACCTCCAGATCCCGGATACGCAGTATTTT
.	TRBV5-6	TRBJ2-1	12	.	CASSPIDNEQFF	TGTGCCAGCAGCCCTATAGACAATGAGCAGTTCTTC
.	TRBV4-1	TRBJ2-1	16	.	CASSQLGGIVFDEQFF	TGCGCCAGCAGCCAACTTGGGGGCATTGTTTTCGATGAGCAGTTCTTC
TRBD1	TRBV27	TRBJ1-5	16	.	CASSQGVPRGNQPQHF	TGTGCCAGCAGTCAGGGGGTCCCAAGGGGCAATCAGCCCCAGCATTTT
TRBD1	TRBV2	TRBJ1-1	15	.	CASSGWDRVYPEAFF	TGTGCCAGCAGTGGGTGGGACAGGGTATACCCTGAAGCTTTCTTT
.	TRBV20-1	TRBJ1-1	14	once	CSARDRGTNTEAFF	TGCAGTGCTAGAGACAGGGGCACTAACACTGAAGCTTTCTTT
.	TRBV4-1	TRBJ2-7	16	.	CASSQSQGVNAYEQYF	TGCGCCAGCAGCCAAAGTCAGGGTGTGAACGCCTACGAGCAGTACTTC
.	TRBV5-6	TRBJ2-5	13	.	CASSLGNQETQYF	TGTGCCAGCAGCTTGGGTAATCAGGAGACCCAGTACTTC
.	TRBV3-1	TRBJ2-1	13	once	CASSEQGLIEQFF	TGTGCCAGCAGCGAACAGGGCTTGATTGAGCAGTTCTTC
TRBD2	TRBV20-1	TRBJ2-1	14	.	CSARGTRVYNEQFF	TGCAGTGCTAGAGGGACTAGGGTCTACAATGAGCAGTTCTTC
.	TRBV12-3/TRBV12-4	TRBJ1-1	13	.	CASSPSGGPEAFF	TGTGCCAGCAGTCCCTCCGGAGGGCCTGAAGCTTTCTTT
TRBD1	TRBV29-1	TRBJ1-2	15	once	CSVEERTGSNYGYTF	TGCAGCGTTGAAGAGCGGACAGGGTCTAACTATGGCTACACCTTC
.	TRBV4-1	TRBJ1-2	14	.	CASSQEQGNYGYTF	TGCGCCAGCAGCCAAGAGCAGGGGAACTATGGCTACACCTTC
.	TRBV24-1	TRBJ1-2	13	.	CATSGGPLYGYTF	TGTGCCACCAGTGGGGGGCCCCTCTATGGCTACACCTTC
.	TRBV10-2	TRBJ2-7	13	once	CASSRGSGYEQYF	TGCGCCAGCAGTAGGGGGTCGGGCTACGAGCAGTACTTC
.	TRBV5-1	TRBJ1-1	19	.	CASSSRPPGLLMRNTEAFF	TGCGCCAGCAGCTCAAGACCCCCGGGCCTCCTAATGAGGAACACTGAAGCTTTCTTT
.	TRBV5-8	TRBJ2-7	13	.	CASRRDPLYEQYF	TGTGCCAGCAGACGGGACCCACTTTACGAGCAGTACTTC
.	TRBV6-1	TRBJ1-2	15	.	CASSHVGGLDYGYTF	TGTGCCAGCAGCCACGTGGGGGGTCTGGACTATGGCTACACCTTC
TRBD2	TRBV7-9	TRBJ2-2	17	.	CASSSGLADANTGELFF	TGTGCCAGCAGCTCGGGACTAGCGGACGCGAACACCGGGGAGCTGTTTTTT
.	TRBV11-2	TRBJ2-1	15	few	CASSLAAGSYNEQFF	TGTGCCAGCAGCTTAGCAGCGGGCTCCTACAATGAGCAGTTCTTC
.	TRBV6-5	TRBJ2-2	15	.	CASSPRAANTGELFF	TGTGCCAGCAGCCCCCGGGCCGCGAACACCGGGGAGCTGTTTTTT
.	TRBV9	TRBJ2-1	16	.	CASSVPTTTGIHEQFF	TGTGCCAGCAGCGTCCCGACTACCACGGGAATCCATGAGCAGTTCTTC
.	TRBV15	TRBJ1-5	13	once	CATSRGGDQPQHF	TGTGCCACCAGCAGAGGAGGAGATCAGCCCCAGCATTTT